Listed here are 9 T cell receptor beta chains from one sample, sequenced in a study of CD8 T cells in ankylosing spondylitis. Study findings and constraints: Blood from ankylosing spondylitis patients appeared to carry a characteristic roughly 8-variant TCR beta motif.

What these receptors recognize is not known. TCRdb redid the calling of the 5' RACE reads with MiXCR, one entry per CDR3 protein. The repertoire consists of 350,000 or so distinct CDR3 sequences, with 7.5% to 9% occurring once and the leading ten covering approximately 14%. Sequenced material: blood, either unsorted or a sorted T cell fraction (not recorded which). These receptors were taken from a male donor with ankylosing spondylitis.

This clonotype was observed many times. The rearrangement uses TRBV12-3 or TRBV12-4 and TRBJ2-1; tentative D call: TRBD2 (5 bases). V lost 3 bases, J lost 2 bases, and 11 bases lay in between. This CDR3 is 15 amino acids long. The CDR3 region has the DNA TGTGCCAGCAGTTTTATAGCGAGCGCCTACAATGAGCAGTTCTTC. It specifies CASSFIASAYNEQFF.

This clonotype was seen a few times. CDR3 residues: CASSLPLGQAYEQYF. For the CDR3, the DNA is TGTGCCAGCAGTTTGCCACTTGGACAGGCCTACGAGCAGTACTTC. This chain joins TRBV28 and TRBJ2-7, with TRBD1 matching over 7 bases. The V and J ends lost 3 bases and 2 bases, in that order; junction bases with no gene match: 7. CDR3 length equals 15 residues. Germline V CDR1 and CDR2: MDHEN, SYDVKM.

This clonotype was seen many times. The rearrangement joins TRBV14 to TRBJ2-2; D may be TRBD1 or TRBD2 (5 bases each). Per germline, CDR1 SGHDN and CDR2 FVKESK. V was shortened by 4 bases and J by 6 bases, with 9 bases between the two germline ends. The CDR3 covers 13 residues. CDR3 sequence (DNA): TGTGCCAGCAGCCTGACGGGACCCGGGGAGCTGTTTTTT. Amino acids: CASSLTGPGELFF. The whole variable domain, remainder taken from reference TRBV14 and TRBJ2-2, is EAGVTQFPSHSVIEKGQTVTLRCDPISGHDNLYWYRRVMGKEIKFLLHFVKESKQDESGMPNNRFLAERTGGTYSTLKVQPAELEDSGVYFCASSLTGPGELFFGEGSRLTVL.

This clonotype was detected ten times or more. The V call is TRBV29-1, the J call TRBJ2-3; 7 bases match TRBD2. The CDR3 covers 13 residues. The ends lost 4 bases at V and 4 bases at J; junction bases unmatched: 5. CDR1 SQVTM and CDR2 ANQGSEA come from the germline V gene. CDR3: CSVVLLAADTQYF. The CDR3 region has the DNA TGCAGCGTTGTGCTTCTAGCGGCAGATACGCAGTATTTT.

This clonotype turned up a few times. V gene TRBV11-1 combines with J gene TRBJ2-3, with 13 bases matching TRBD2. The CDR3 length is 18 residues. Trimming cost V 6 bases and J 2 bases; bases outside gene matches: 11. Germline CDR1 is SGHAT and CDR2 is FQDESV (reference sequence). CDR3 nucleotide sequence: TGTGCCAGCAGACAGCTACTGACTAGCGGGAGGTTCACAGATACGCAGTATTTT. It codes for CASRQLLTSGRFTDTQYF. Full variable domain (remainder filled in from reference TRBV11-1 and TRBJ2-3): EAEVAQSPRYKITEKSQAVAFWCDPISGHATLYWYRQILGQGPELLVQFQDESVVDDSQLPKDRFSAERLKGVDSTLKIQPAELGDSAMYLCASRQLLTSGRFTDTQYFGPGTRLTVL.

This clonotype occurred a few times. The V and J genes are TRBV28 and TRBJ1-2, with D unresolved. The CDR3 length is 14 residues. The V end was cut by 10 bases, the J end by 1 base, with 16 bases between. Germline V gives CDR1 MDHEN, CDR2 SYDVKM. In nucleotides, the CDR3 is TGTGCCACCTTCTTGGGTGGGTATAACTATGGCTACACCTTC. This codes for CATFLGGYNYGYTF.

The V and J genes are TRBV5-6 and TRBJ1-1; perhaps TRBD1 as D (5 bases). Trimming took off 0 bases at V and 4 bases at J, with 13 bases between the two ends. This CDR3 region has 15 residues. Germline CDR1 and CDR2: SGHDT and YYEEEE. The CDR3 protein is CASSLDPGRPTEAFF. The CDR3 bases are TGTGCCAGCAGCTTGGACCCGGGACGTCCCACTGAAGCTTTCTTT.

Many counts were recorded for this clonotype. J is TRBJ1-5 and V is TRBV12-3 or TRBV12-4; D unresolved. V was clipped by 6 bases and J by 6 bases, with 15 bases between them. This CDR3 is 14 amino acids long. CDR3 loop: CASSVQSISQPQHF. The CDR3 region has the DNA TGTGCCAGCAGCGTACAGTCAATCTCTCAGCCCCAGCATTTT.

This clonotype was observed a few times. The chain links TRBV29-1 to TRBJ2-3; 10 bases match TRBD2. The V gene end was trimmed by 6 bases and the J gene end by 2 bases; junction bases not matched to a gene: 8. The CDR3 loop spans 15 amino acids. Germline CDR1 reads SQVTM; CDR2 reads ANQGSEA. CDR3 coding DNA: TGCAGCGTGGGGGTAGCGGGAGGTCCCACAGATACGCAGTATTTT. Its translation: CSVGVAGGPTDTQYF.